The 17 T cell receptor beta chains below were found in one sample sequenced in a study of OX40 agonist ivuxolimab in advanced cancers. The data were produced by immunoSEQ multiplex PCR, yet TCRdb's version contains in-frame clones alone and is incomplete. The sample contains more than 80,000 clones, under 95% of which appear only once. Material: CD4+ or CD8+ T cells sorted from blood, obtained in a trial of the OX40 agonist ivuxolimab. The receptors were sampled from an adult with an advanced solid tumor such as melanoma, head and neck, liver or kidney cancer.

The rearrangement links TRBV9 to TRBJ2-5; tentative D call: TRBD1 (5 bases). The CDR3 loop spans 12 amino acids. The V end lost 4 bases, the J end lost 11 bases, and 15 bases lay between the germline ends. The germline CDR1 and CDR2 sequences are SGDLS and YYNGEE. The CDR3 loop reads CASSSPRGPQYF. The DNA for the CDR3 is TGTGCCAGCAGCTCCCCAAGGGGCCCACAGTACTTC.

The V gene is TRBV7-2, the J gene TRBJ2-2, with D unclear. Germline-derived CDR1 and CDR2 are SGHTA and FQGNSA. The germline V and J ends were trimmed by 5 bases and 0 bases, with 7 bases remaining between them. The CDR3 length is 14 residues. The DNA for the CDR3 is TGTGCCAGCAGCCCCTTCACGAACACCGGGGAGCTGTTTTTT. It codes for CASSPFTNTGELFF.

The J gene is TRBJ2-5, the V gene TRBV27; 12 nucleotides agree with TRBD1. Germline V gene sequence: CDR1 MNHEY, CDR2 SMNVEV (reference sequence). CDR3 length: 18 residues. V was clipped by 1 base and J by 4 bases; unmatched bases: 10. CDR3 bases: TGTGCCAGCAGTTTATTTGGGACAGGGGGCGCTCATCGAGAGACCCAGTACTTC. This encodes CASSLFGTGGAHRETQYF.

This clone qualifies as large. Here the CDR3 reads CASTRGTGRGGYTF. CDR3 in DNA: TGTGCCAGCACCAGGGGGACAGGGAGGGGTGGCTACACCTTC. The chain uses TRBV6-5 and TRBJ1-2; 9 bases match TRBD1. Germline V gives CDR1 MNHEY, CDR2 SVGAGI. Trimming cost V 7 bases and J 7 bases; bases outside gene matches: 10. CDR3 length: 14 amino acids.

The chain links TRBV5-4 to TRBJ2-1, with D maybe TRBD2 (5 bases). Deletions cut 0 bases from V and 0 bases from J, with 10 bases between. Germline loops: CDR1 SGHNT, CDR2 YYREEE (reference sequence). This CDR3 has 16 residues. The DNA of the CDR3 is TGTGCCAGCAGCTTGGAGGTTAGCGTCTCCTACAATGAGCAGTTCTTC. This encodes CASSLEVSVSYNEQFF. The variable domain in full, completed from reference TRBV5-4 and TRBJ2-1, reads ETGVTQSPTHLIKTRGQQVTLRCSSQSGHNTVSWYQQALGQGPQFIFQYYREEENGRGNFPPRFSGLQFPNYSSELNVNALELDDSALYLCASSLEVSVSYNEQFFGPGTRLTVL.

J is TRBJ2-7 and V is TRBV11-2; 9 bases match TRBD2. V lost 6 bases and J lost 6; bases outside the gene matches: 12. The CDR3 has 15 residues. Germline CDR1 and CDR2: SGHAT and FQNNGV. CDR3 sequence reads: CASRFTTSGPGEQYF. The CDR3 DNA reads TGTGCCAGCAGATTCACGACTAGCGGTCCGGGCGAGCAGTACTTC.

The chain is built from TRBV2 and TRBJ1-1; D is unresolved. V was shortened by 2 bases and J by 7 bases, with 5 bases between the two germline ends. The CDR3 spans 11 residues. Germline loops: CDR1 SNHLY, CDR2 FYNNEI. The CDR3 bases are TGTGCCAGCAGTGAAAGGTATGAAGCTTTCTTT. Amino acids: CASSERYEAFF.

This chain joins TRBV6-1 and TRBJ2-7, with TRBD1 matching 8 bases. The V and J ends lost 8 bases and 2 bases, in that order; junction bases with no gene match: 8. The CDR3 contains 14 residues. Germline CDR1 and CDR2: MNHNS and SASEGT. The CDR3 coding sequence is TGTGCCAGCCAGGACAGGGACCCACCCTACGAGCAGTACTTC. This translates into CASQDRDPPYEQYF.

The rearrangement links TRBV28 to TRBJ1-2, with 7 positions matching TRBD1. Germline CDR1 reads MDHEN; CDR2 reads SYDVKM. After removal of 5 bases from V and 8 bases from J, the junction contained 5 bases not matched to a gene. The CDR3 contains 12 residues. The CDR3 here is CASSTGVRGYTF. Written as DNA, the CDR3 is TGTGCCAGCAGTACAGGGGTTAGGGGCTACACCTTC.

V usage is TRBV15 and J usage is TRBJ1-4; no clear D gene. Deletions cut 3 bases from V and 5 bases from J, with 16 bases between. CDR3 length equals 16 residues. In germline, CDR1 is LNHNV, CDR2 YYDKDF (reference sequence). CDR3 DNA: TGTGCCACCAGCAGTGCCCAGGTCCTGCCCAATGAAAAACTGTTTTTT. Translation gives CATSSAQVLPNEKLFF.

The V and J genes are TRBV18 and TRBJ2-7; D may match TRBD1 or TRBD2 (5 bases each). V shed 2 bases and J shed 6 bases, with 17 bases lying between them. Germline V gives CDR1 KGHSH, CDR2 LQKENI. This CDR3 comprises 15 residues. CDR3 nucleotide sequence: TGTGCCAGCTCACCAAGAAAAGGGGATGGGGGCGAGCAGTACTTC. Its translation: CASSPRKGDGGEQYF.

This chain joins TRBV28 and TRBJ2-3; D is undetermined. The CDR3 consists of 12 residues. Germline V gene data show CDR1 as MDHEN and CDR2 as SYDVKM. The V gene lost 2 bases and the J gene lost 6 bases, with 6 bases spanning the gap. The CDR3 here is CASSLAGDTQYF. The CDR3 DNA follows: TGTGCCAGCAGTTTAGCTGGCGATACGCAGTATTTT.

This clone was observed once. The chain has TRBV7-2 and TRBJ2-1, with 10 nucleotides matching TRBD2. Germline CDR1 reads SGHTA; CDR2 reads FQGNSA. CDR3 length: 18 residues. The V gene end was trimmed by 0 bases and the J gene end by 9 bases; junction bases not matched to a gene: 14. The CDR3 DNA reads TGTGCCAGCAGCTTAGCCCCCCCAGGGAGCGGGAGGGCCTCTGAGCAGTTCTTC. It is translated as CASSLAPPGSGRASEQFF.

V and J are TRBV5-4 and TRBJ1-2, with D hard to call. The V gene's germline CDR1 is SGHNT and CDR2 YYREEE (reference sequence). CDR3 size: 13 residues. The V and J ends lost 1 base and 8 bases respectively, with 12 bases between them. CDR3 nucleotide sequence: TGTGCCAGCAGCTTGAAGCAGGTCGGGGGCTACACCTTC. This codes for CASSLKQVGGYTF.

This chain uses TRBV4-2 with TRBJ2-5, with 10 bases lining up with TRBD2. The V gene end was trimmed by 4 bases and the J gene end by 4 bases; junction bases not matched to a gene: 6. CDR1 is LGHNA, CDR2 YNFKEQ, per germline. The CDR3 is made up of 15 amino acids. The CDR3 nucleotides are TGTGCCAGCAGCCGGGGCACTAGCGGGATAGAGACCCAGTACTTC. This gives the protein CASSRGTSGIETQYF.

Only one count was recorded for this clone. The chain employs TRBV7-9 and TRBJ2-7; D remains unclear. V lost 2 bases, J lost 3 bases, and 8 bases lay in between. The CDR3 sequence is 13 residues long. The germline gives CDR1 SEHNR, CDR2 FQNEAQ (reference sequence). This CDR3 reads CASSLNTRYEQYF. The CDR3 region has the DNA TGTGCCAGCAGCTTAAATACCCGCTACGAGCAGTACTTC.

This clone was seen a handful of times. The chain uses TRBV5-4 and TRBJ1-1; D is undetermined. Germline values: CDR1 SGHNT, CDR2 YYREEE (reference sequence). Trimming took off 0 bases at V and 9 bases at J, with 12 bases between the two ends. This CDR3 has 13 residues. Here the CDR3 DNA reads TGTGCCAGCAGCTTGGCGCTGCTAGAGCAAGCTTTCTTT. This sequence encodes CASSLALLEQAFF.